Following are 22 T cell receptor beta chains from one sample sequenced in a study of T cell clones after liver transplantation. TCRdb's table, derived via immunoSEQ multiplex PCR, lists solely in-frame clones and lacks some. Among approximately 6,300 clones listed, 30% to 35% were seen once. No antigens are known for them. Proliferating CFSE-low MLR cells were sequenced to define alloreactive TCRbeta sequences. The sequenced sample consisted of CD4+ T cells from cultured PBMCs. Every receptor here comes from a human patient who received a liver transplant. Some T cells may be transferred from the graft donor.

The chain has TRBV11-2 and TRBJ2-1, with D possibly TRBD2 on 6 matching bases. The CDR3 covers 14 residues. The V gene lost 0 bases and the J gene lost 12 bases, with 15 bases spanning the gap. Germline lookup yields CDR1 SGHAT and CDR2 FQNNGV. Here the CDR3 reads CASSLETGVSMQFF. CDR3 bases: TGTGCCAGCAGCTTAGAAACGGGAGTATCGATGCAGTTCTTC. Full variable domain (rest looked up from reference TRBV11-2 and TRBJ2-1): EAGVAQSPRYKIIEKRQSVAFWCNPISGHATLYWYQQILGQGPKLLIQFQNNGVVDDSQLPKDRFSAERLKGVDSTLKIQPAKLEDSAVYLCASSLETGVSMQFFGPGTRLTVL.

The genes are TRBV10-3 and TRBJ1-3; 10 nucleotides agree with TRBD1. V lost 10 bases to trimming and J lost 0 bases; unmatched junction nucleotides: 9. CDR1 is ENHRY and CDR2 is SYGVKD in the germline V gene. CDR3 size: 16 residues. CDR3 region: CASSPGQGYSGNTIYF. The CDR3 coding sequence is TGTGCCAGCAGCCCGGGACAGGGGTACTCTGGAAACACCATATATTTT.

The chain combines TRBV7-9 with TRBJ1-5, with D possibly matching TRBD1 (6 bases). The CDR3 totals 15 residues. Per the germline V gene, CDR1 is SEHNR and CDR2 is FQNEAQ (reference sequence). The germline V and J ends were trimmed by 3 bases and 3 bases, with 12 bases remaining between them. CDR3 region: CASSFSTGINQPQHF. CDR3 in DNA: TGTGCCAGCAGCTTCTCCACAGGGATCAATCAGCCCCAGCATTTT.

This clone was seen only once. This chain connects TRBV11-3 to TRBJ1-2, with D maybe TRBD1 (5 bases). V gave up 3 bases and J gave up 7 bases, with 9 bases separating them. The germline CDR1 and CDR2 sequences are SGHNT and YENEEA. The CDR3 has 12 residues. The CDR3 loop reads CASSLGPGGYTF. The CDR3 bases are TGTGCCAGCAGCTTGGGGCCCGGTGGCTACACCTTC.

This clone was observed a few times. This chain joins TRBV5-6 and TRBJ1-5; 7 nucleotides agree with TRBD1. V lost 0 bases and J lost 3; bases outside the gene matches: 3. This CDR3 comprises 15 residues. The germline CDR1 and CDR2 sequences are SGHDT and YYEEEE. CDR3 sequence (DNA): TGTGCCAGCAGCTTGGGGACAGGTAACAATCAGCCCCAGCATTTT. Translation gives CASSLGTGNNQPQHF.

This clone showed up just a few times. The chain employs TRBV30 and TRBJ2-2, with D perhaps matching TRBD1 (6 bases). CDR1 is GTSNPN and CDR2 is SVGIG in the germline V gene (reference sequence). V gave up 0 bases and J gave up 4 bases, with 6 bases separating them. The CDR3 is made up of 13 amino acids. The CDR3 DNA reads as TGTGCCTGGAGTGTACAGGGCACCGGGGAGCTGTTTTTT. Protein: CAWSVQGTGELFF.

This clone qualifies as medium-sized. The chain combines TRBV18 with TRBJ2-1; 8 nucleotides agree with TRBD1. The V segment lost 2 bases and the J segment 15 bases; nucleotides outside the gene matches: 9. The CDR3 contains 13 residues. In germline, CDR1 is KGHSH, CDR2 LQKENI. CDR3 sequence (DNA): TGTGCCAGCTCACCAATCACACAGGGGGGCTTGTTCTTC. It translates to CASSPITQGGLFF.

The V call is TRBV19, the J call TRBJ2-3; weak D call: TRBD2 (6 bases). V gave up 6 bases and J gave up 3 bases, with 13 bases separating them. Germline lookup yields CDR1 LNHDA and CDR2 SQIVND (reference sequence). This CDR3 region has 14 residues. CDR3 nucleotides: TGTGCCAGTAGCCGGGGACTTCGAACAGATACGCAGTATTTT. Translating gives CASSRGLRTDTQYF.

CDR3 in DNA: TGTGCCAGCAGCTTAAACCGGGACTACATCTCCTACAATGAGCAGTTCTTC. Encoded protein: CASSLNRDYISYNEQFF. The V and J genes are TRBV11-3 and TRBJ2-1; 7 nucleotides match TRBD2. V lost 2 bases and J lost 0; bases outside the gene matches: 7. This CDR3 is built from 17 residues. Germline CDR1 and CDR2: SGHNT and YENEEA.

Note on this clone: At the DNA level, this CDR3 is encoded by other sequences in the same sample as well. This chain links TRBV7-2 with TRBJ2-2; tentative D call: TRBD2 (6 bases). The CDR3 spans 13 residues. Germline CDR1 reads SGHTA; CDR2 reads FQGNSA. Trimming cost V 5 bases and J 6 bases, with 10 bases left between them. The chain's CDR3 is CASSRPGAGELFF. In DNA, the CDR3 is TGTGCCAGCAGCCGCCCGGGGGCCGGGGAGCTGTTTTTT.

The V call is TRBV6-6, the J call TRBJ1-2; TRBD1 matches 8 bases. The trim removed 6 bases at V and 8 bases at J, leaving 17 bases unmatched. The CDR3 is 16 amino acids. Looked up from germline, CDR1 is MNHNY and CDR2 is SVGAGI (reference sequence). CDR3 nucleotide sequence: TGTGCCAGCAGCCGGATCGTGGACAGGGCACGTGTCGGCTACACCTTC. Translation gives CASSRIVDRARVGYTF.

Note on this clone: Germline and junction disagree at one end, which may indicate a read error. The V and J genes are TRBV4-1 and TRBJ1-5; 8 nucleotides align to TRBD1. The CDR3 has 15 amino acids. Germline V gene data show CDR1 as MGHRA and CDR2 as YSYEKL. The CDR3 sequence: CASSQDRTGKQPQHF. DNA of the CDR3: TGTGCCAGCAGCCAAGATAGGACAGGGAAGCAGCCCCAGCATTTT.

This clone occurred a few times. The gene calls are TRBV4-1 and TRBJ2-3, with D possibly matching TRBD2 (6 bases). The CDR3 consists of 14 residues. The ends were cut back, 4 bases at V and 3 bases at J, with 11 bases in the middle. Germline loops: CDR1 MGHRA, CDR2 YSYEKL. The CDR3 DNA is TGCGCCAGCAGCCGAGACGGGAGAACAGATACGCAGTATTTT. Translation: CASSRDGRTDTQYF.

This clone is medium-sized (0.01 to 0.1%). The rearrangement links TRBV2 to TRBJ1-6, with TRBD1 matching 12 bases. Germline trimming cut 2 bases from V and 9 bases from J; bases unmatched to any gene: 5. The germline V gene has CDR1 SNHLY and CDR2 FYNNEI. This CDR3 region has 16 residues. The chain's CDR3 is CASSELGQGAVSPLHF. Written as DNA, the CDR3 is TGTGCCAGCAGTGAATTGGGACAGGGGGCTGTTTCACCCCTCCACTTT.

V gene TRBV27 combines with J gene TRBJ1-1, with 7 bases identical to TRBD1. CDR1 is MNHEY, CDR2 SMNVEV, per germline (reference sequence). Trimming removed 8 bases from V and 2 bases from J; junction bases left unmatched: 5. This CDR3 region has 13 residues. The CDR3 region has the DNA TGTGCCAGCCTCAGACAGGGTAACACTGAAGCTTTCTTT. The encoded protein is CASLRQGNTEAFF.

This clone was observed a few times. The chain employs TRBV6-8 and TRBJ2-7; 7 nucleotides match TRBD2. Germline CDR1 and CDR2: MNHGY and SAAAGT. V trimming: 4 bases; J trimming: 4 bases; junction bases outside the gene matches: 10. The CDR3 sequence is 15 residues long. For the CDR3, the DNA is TGTGCCAGCAGTTCCGGGACCCCGGGAGGATACGAGCAGTACTTC. This gives the protein CASSSGTPGGYEQYF.

This clone was observed many times. The chain carries TRBV7-9 and TRBJ1-1; D is unclear. With 6 bases removed from V and 8 bases from J, the gap between germline ends came to 19 bases. Germline V gene data show CDR1 as SEHNR and CDR2 as FQNEAQ (reference sequence). The CDR3 is made up of 14 amino acids. The CDR3 sequence is CASSSASSWTEAFF. DNA of the CDR3: TGTGCCAGCAGTTCTGCATCCTCTTGGACCGAAGCTTTCTTT.

This chain connects TRBV10-3 to TRBJ1-3; D gene unclear. The CDR3 covers 15 residues. V was clipped by 6 bases and J by 0 bases, with 12 bases between them. Germline assignment: CDR1 ENHRY and CDR2 SYGVKD. The CDR3 DNA sequence: TGTGCCATCAGACCCGGCGGCAACTCTGGAAACACCATATATTTT. It translates to CAIRPGGNSGNTIYF.

Only a few counts were recorded for this clone. V and J are TRBV10-1 and TRBJ2-7; possibly TRBD1 for D (6 bases). Germline CDR1 WNHNN, CDR2 SYGVQD (reference sequence). There are 14 residues in the CDR3. Trimming took off 9 bases at V and 0 bases at J, with 15 bases between the two ends. The DNA of the CDR3 is TGCGCCAGTAACAGGGAAAACTACTCCTACGAGCAGTACTTC. Encoded protein: CASNRENYSYEQYF.

V is TRBV19 and J is TRBJ1-5; D unclear. Looked up from germline, CDR1 is LNHDA and CDR2 is SQIVND (reference sequence). V dropped 5 bases and J dropped 3 bases, with 14 bases sitting between them. The CDR3 runs to 15 residues. The CDR3 DNA is TGTGCCAGTAGTCGGCAGGTGGGCCCCAATCAGCCCCAGCATTTT. It specifies CASSRQVGPNQPQHF.

This clone turned up a few times. V gene TRBV29-1 combines with J gene TRBJ1-2; D is undetermined. Germline V lookup: CDR1 SQVTM, CDR2 ANQGSEA. There are 14 residues in the CDR3. V lost 7 bases and J 2 bases, leaving 17 bases between the germline ends. CDR3: CSGGLPPQNYGYTF. In nucleotides, the CDR3 is TGCAGCGGTGGCTTGCCCCCACAGAACTATGGCTACACCTTC.

This clone is classed as medium-sized. V gene TRBV7-9 combines with J gene TRBJ2-1, with a possible D match to TRBD1 (5 bases). V gave up 2 bases and J gave up 9 bases, with 11 bases separating them. Germline V gene data show CDR1 as SEHNR and CDR2 as FQNEAQ (reference sequence). CDR3 length equals 13 residues. CDR3 amino acids: CASSLFSQGEQFF. CDR3 bases: TGTGCCAGCAGCTTATTCTCTCAGGGTGAGCAGTTCTTC.